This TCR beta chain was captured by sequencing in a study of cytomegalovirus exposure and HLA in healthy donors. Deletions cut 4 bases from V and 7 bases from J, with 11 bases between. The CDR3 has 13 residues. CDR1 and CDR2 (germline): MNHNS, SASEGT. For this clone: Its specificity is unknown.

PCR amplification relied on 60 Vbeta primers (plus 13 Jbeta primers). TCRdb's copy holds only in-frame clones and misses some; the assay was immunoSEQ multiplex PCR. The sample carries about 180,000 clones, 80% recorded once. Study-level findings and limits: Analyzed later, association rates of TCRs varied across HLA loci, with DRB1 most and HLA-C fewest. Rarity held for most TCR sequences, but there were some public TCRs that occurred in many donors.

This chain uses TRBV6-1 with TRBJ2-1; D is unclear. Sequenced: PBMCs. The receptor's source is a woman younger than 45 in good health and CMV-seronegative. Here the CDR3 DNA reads TGTGCCAGCAGTGGAATCCGCGGAAATGAGCAGTTCTTC. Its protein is CASSGIRGNEQFF.